One sample yielded the 8 T cell receptor beta chains listed below, sequenced in a study of cytomegalovirus exposure and HLA in healthy donors. Primers included in the PCR were 60 Vbeta and 13 Jbeta primers. Clones were read by immunoSEQ multiplex PCR, and TCRdb kept only the in-frame ones, dropping some. The sample holds around 140,000 clones, roughly 82% seen once. The sequencing sample was made of PBMCs. These receptors were collected from a man between 18 and 35 years old in good health and CMV-seropositive.

This chain connects TRBV5-1 to TRBJ1-6; no clear D gene. There are 13 residues in the CDR3. Deletions cut 0 bases from V and 10 bases from J, with 8 bases between. Germline V gene sequence: CDR1 SGHRS, CDR2 YFSETQ. The CDR3 sequence: CASSLDVLSPLHF. CDR3 in DNA: TGCGCCAGCAGCTTGGATGTATTGTCACCCCTCCACTTT.

The chain employs TRBV7-9 and TRBJ2-7, with D perhaps matching TRBD2 (6 bases). The CDR3 totals 13 residues. In germline, CDR1 is SEHNR, CDR2 FQNEAQ (reference sequence). V was clipped by 6 bases and J by 0 bases, with 9 bases between them. CDR3 sequence: CASRGTVSYEQYF. DNA of the CDR3: TGTGCCAGCAGGGGGACTGTCTCCTACGAGCAGTACTTC.

The chain joins TRBV11-3 to TRBJ2-1, with 9 bases identical to TRBD1. Trimming took 3 bases from V and 8 from J; bases not matched to a gene: 8. The germline gives CDR1 SGHNT, CDR2 YENEEA. The CDR3 consists of 15 residues. The CDR3 DNA reads TGTGCCAGCAGCTTTAGGACAGGGGCTTTCGATGAGCAGTTCTTC. It is translated as CASSFRTGAFDEQFF.

This clone showed up just once. The chain joins TRBV5-3 to TRBJ2-4; 8 bases are a match to TRBD1. TRBV5-3 is marked as an open reading frame, function uncertain. Unmatched junction bases numbered 4, after V lost 0 bases and J lost 2 bases. This CDR3 has 16 amino acids. The CDR3 region has the DNA TGTGCCAGAAGCTTGGAACAGGGGGTAACCAAAAACATTCAGTACTTC. It translates to CARSLEQGVTKNIQYF.

This clone has more than one count but fewer than ten. The CDR3 here is CASSLLRGLNTEAFF. The CDR3 coding sequence is TGTGCCAGCAGTTTATTAAGGGGGCTGAACACTGAAGCTTTCTTT. The chain carries TRBV27 and TRBJ1-1, with 7 bases aligning to TRBD1. The CDR3 loop spans 15 amino acids. J lost 0 bases, V lost 1 base, and 2 bases had no gene match. Germline V gene lookup returns CDR1 MNHEY and CDR2 SMNVEV (reference sequence).

Of note for this clone: Relative to the germline gene, one junction end is altered; a read error may explain this. This chain joins TRBV7-9 and TRBJ2-2; tentative D call: TRBD1 (5 bases). The CDR3 length is 15 residues. Germline CDR1 is SEHNR and CDR2 is FQNEAQ (reference sequence). In nucleotides, the CDR3 is TGTTCCAGCAGCCGTCCAGGGTTGGACACCGGGGAGCTGTTTTTT. This gives the protein CSSSRPGLDTGELFF.

This rearrangement joins TRBV5-4 to TRBJ2-7; D uncertain. Germline V gene data show CDR1 as SGHNT and CDR2 as YYREEE (reference sequence). CDR3 length: 12 amino acids. V was pared by 2 bases and J by 6 bases, with 9 bases between. As DNA, the CDR3 is TGTGCCAGCAGCTTACTGACAACCGAGCAGTACTTC. Translation: CASSLLTTEQYF.

The genes are TRBV4-1 and TRBJ2-7; tentatively, D is TRBD1 (5 bases). Between the trimmed V and J ends, which lost 4 bases and 3 bases, there was a span of 10 bases. Per the germline V gene, CDR1 is MGHRA and CDR2 is YSYEKL. The CDR3 consists of 13 residues. The CDR3 spells CASSPRDSYEQYF. Written as DNA, the CDR3 is TGCGCCAGCAGCCCCAGGGATAGCTACGAGCAGTACTTC.